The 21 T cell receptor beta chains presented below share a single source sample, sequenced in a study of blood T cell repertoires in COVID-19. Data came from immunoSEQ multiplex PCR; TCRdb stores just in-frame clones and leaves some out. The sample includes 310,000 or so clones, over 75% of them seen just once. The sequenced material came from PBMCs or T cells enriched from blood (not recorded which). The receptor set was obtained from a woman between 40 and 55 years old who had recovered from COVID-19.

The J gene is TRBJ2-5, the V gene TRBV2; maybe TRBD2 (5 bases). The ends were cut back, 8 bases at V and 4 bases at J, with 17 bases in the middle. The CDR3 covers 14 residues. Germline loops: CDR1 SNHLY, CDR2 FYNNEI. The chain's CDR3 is CASGSGVGLETQYF. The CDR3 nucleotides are TGTGCCAGCGGATCCGGGGTAGGCTTAGAGACCCAGTACTTC.

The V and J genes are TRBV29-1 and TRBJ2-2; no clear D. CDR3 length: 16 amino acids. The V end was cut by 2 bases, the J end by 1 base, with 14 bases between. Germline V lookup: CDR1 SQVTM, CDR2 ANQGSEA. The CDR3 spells CSVEIVARWNTGELFF. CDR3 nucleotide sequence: TGCAGCGTTGAAATCGTTGCCAGGTGGAACACCGGGGAGCTGTTTTTT.

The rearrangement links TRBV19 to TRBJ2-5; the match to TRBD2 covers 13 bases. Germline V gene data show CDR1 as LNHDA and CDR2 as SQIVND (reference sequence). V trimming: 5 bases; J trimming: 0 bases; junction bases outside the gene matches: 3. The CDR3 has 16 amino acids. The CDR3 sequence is CASSLGLAGDQETQYF. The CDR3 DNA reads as TGTGCCAGTAGTCTAGGACTAGCGGGGGACCAAGAGACCCAGTACTTC.

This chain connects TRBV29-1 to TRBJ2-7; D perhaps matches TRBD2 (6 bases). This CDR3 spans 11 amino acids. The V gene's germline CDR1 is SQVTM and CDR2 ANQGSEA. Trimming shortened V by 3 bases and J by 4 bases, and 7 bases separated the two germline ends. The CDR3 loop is CSVDGGYEQYF. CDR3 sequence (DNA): TGCAGCGTTGACGGGGGATACGAGCAGTACTTC.

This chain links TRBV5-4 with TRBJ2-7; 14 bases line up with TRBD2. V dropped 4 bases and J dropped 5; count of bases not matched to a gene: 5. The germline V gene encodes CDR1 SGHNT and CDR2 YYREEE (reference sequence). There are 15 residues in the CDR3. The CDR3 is CASSAGLAGENEQYF. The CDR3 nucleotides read TGTGCCAGCAGCGCGGGACTAGCGGGAGAAAACGAGCAGTACTTC.

CDR3 DNA: TGTGCCAGCTCACCACCGGCTGCCTCGAATTCACCCCTCCACTTT. It specifies CASSPPAASNSPLHF. The rearrangement uses TRBV18 and TRBJ1-6; D remains ambiguous. Germline-derived CDR1 and CDR2 are KGHSH and LQKENI. The CDR3 runs to 15 residues. Trimming took off 0 bases at V and 7 bases at J, with 10 bases between the two ends.

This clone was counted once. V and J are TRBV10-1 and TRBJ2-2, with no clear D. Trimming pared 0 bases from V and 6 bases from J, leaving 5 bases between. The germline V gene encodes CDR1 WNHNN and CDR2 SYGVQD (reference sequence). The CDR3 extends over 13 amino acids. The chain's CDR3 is CASSESRPGELFF. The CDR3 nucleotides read TGCGCCAGCAGTGAGTCGCGTCCCGGGGAGCTGTTTTTT.

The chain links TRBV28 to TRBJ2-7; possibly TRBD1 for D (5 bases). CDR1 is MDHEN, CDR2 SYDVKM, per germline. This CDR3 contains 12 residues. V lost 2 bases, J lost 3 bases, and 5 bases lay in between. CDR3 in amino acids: CASSLQGYEQYF. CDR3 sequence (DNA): TGTGCCAGCAGTTTACAGGGCTACGAGCAGTACTTC.

In DNA form, the CDR3 reads TGTGCCAGCAGCTTGGTACAGGGTTACACTGAAGCTTTCTTT. Its protein product is CASSLVQGYTEAFF. The V and J genes are TRBV5-6 and TRBJ1-1; a weak D match, TRBD1 (6 bases). Germline-derived CDR1 and CDR2 are SGHDT and YYEEEE. The V gene lost 0 bases and the J gene lost 3 bases, with 9 bases spanning the gap. CDR3 size: 14 residues.

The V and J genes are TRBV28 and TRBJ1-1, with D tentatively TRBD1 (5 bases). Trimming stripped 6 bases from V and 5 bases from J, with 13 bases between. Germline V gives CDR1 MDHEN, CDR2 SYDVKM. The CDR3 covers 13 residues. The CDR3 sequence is CASRGGAFTEAFF. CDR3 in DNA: TGTGCCAGCAGGGGGGGTGCCTTTACTGAAGCTTTCTTT.

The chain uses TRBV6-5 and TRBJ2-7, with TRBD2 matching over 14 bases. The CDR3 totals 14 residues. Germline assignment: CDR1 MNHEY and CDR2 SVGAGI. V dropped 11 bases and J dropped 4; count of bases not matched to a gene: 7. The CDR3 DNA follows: TGTGCCGGGGGGGGACTAGCGGGAGTGTACGAGCAGTACTTC. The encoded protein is CAGGGLAGVYEQYF.

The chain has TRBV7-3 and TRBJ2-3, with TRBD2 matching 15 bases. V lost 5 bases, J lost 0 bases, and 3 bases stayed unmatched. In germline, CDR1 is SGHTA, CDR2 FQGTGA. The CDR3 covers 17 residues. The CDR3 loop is CASSAGTSGGSTDTQYF. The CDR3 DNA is TGTGCCAGCAGCGCTGGGACTAGCGGGGGGAGCACAGATACGCAGTATTTT.

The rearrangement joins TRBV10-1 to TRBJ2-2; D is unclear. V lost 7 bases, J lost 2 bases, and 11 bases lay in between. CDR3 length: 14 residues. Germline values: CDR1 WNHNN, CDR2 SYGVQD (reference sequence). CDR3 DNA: TGCGCCAGCATTCGACTTTTCAACACCGGGGAGCTGTTTTTT. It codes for CASIRLFNTGELFF.

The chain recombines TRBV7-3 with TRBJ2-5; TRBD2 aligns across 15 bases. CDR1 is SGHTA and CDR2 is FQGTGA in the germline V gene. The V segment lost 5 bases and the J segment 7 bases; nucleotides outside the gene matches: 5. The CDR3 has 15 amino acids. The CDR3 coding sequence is TGTGCCAGCAGCCTGGGACTAGCGGGAGGCGGGACCCAGTACTTC. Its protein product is CASSLGLAGGGTQYF.

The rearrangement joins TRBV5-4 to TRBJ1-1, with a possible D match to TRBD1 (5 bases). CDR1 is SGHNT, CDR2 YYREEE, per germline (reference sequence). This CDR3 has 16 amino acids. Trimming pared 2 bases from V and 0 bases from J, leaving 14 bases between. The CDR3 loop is CASSLLRQSMNTEAFF. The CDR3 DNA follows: TGTGCCAGCAGCTTACTTCGACAGAGTATGAACACTGAAGCTTTCTTT.

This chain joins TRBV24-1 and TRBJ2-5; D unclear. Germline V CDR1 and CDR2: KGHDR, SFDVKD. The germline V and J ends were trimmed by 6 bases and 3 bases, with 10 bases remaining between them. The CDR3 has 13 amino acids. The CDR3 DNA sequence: TGTGCCACCAGTCAAAGCCCCGAAGAGACCCAGTACTTC. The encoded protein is CATSQSPEETQYF.

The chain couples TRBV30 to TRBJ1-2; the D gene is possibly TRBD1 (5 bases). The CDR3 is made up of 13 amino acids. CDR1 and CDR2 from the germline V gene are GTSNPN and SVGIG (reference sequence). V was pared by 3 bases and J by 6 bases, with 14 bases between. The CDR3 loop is CAWRSAGKDGYTF. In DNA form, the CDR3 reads TGTGCCTGGAGATCGGCAGGGAAGGATGGCTACACCTTC.

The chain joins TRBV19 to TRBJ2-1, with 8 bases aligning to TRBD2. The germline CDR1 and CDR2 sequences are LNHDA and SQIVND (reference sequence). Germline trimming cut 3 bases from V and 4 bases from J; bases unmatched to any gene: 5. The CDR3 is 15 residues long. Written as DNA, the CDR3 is TGTGCCAGTAGTATGGGACGGGGGGGTTACAATGAGCAGTTCTTC. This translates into CASSMGRGGYNEQFF.

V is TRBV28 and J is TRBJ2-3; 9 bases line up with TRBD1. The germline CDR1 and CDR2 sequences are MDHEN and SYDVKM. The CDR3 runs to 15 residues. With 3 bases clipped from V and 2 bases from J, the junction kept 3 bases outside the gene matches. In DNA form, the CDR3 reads TGTGCCAGCAGTTTCAGGGACAGGGTCACAGATACGCAGTATTTT. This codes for CASSFRDRVTDTQYF.

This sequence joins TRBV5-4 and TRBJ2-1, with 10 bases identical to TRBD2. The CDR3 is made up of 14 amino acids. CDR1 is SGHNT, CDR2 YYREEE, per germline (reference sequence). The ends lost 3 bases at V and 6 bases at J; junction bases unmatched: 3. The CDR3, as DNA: TGTGCCAGCAGCTCAAGCGGGAGGGCCAATGAGCAGTTCTTC. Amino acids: CASSSSGRANEQFF.

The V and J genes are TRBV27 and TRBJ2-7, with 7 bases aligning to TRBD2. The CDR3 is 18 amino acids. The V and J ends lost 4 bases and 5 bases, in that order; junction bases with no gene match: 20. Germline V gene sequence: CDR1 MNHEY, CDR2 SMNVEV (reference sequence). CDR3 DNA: TGTGCCAGCAGTTCCTTAATATCTAGCGGAACACCTTTTCACGAGCAGTACTTC. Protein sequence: CASSSLISSGTPFHEQYF.